This paragraph reports one T cell receptor beta chain. This entry is derived from a study of blood T cell repertoires in COVID-19. Study-level background: Whether acute or convalescent, the COVID-19 samples came from the United States, Italy and Spain. T cells, B-cell-depleted T cells, or PBMCs supplied cDNA or gDNA.

Per the authors' pipeline: Nucleated cell counts were estimated from reference gene primer amplification. TCRdb's table, derived via immunoSEQ multiplex PCR, lists solely in-frame clones and lacks some. V, J and clone size were drawn from that table, and D and trimming were deduced from the DNA. This table has some 95,000 clones, approximately 90% appearing once. The TCR was taken from a human donor with active COVID-19. The donor label of this sample is uncertain. Sample: peripheral blood.

CDR3: CASRDRLNTEAFF. The CDR3 region has the DNA TGTGCCAGCAGGGACAGGTTGAACACTGAAGCTTTCTTT. The chain is built from TRBV7-8 and TRBJ1-1; 7 nucleotides agree with TRBD1. The CDR3 is 13 amino acids. V dropped 6 bases and J dropped 0; count of bases not matched to a gene: 1. Germline CDR1 reads SGHVS; CDR2 reads FQNEAQ.